This passage covers 15 T cell receptor beta chains from one sample sequenced in a study of beta chain features in type 1 diabetes. Since all of the isolated RNA was reverse transcribed, expressed TCRB transcripts were what got sequenced. Sequencing was performed with immunoSEQ multiplex PCR; in TCRdb, only in-frame clones are kept and a portion is missing. The data hold 250,000 to 350,000 clones, with 14% observed a single time. Sequenced: central memory CD4+ T cells from blood. The origin of the receptors is a man aged 25 to 40 in good health.

The chain couples TRBV18 to TRBJ1-3; 7 nucleotides align to TRBD1. The germline CDR1 and CDR2 sequences are KGHSH and LQKENI. The CDR3 has 15 amino acids. Unmatched junction bases numbered 3, after V lost 4 bases and J lost 0 bases. CDR3 in amino acids: CASSQGQASGNTIYF. In DNA form, the CDR3 reads TGTGCCAGCTCACAAGGACAGGCCTCTGGAAACACCATATATTTT.

This clone was counted a few times. The CDR3 DNA reads as TGTGCCAGCAGCCCCAGGCAAGGGCGGAACACTGAAGCTTTCTTT. It is translated as CASSPRQGRNTEAFF. The chain has TRBV11-1 and TRBJ1-1; D gene uncertain. The germline V gene encodes CDR1 SGHAT and CDR2 FQDESV (reference sequence). Between the trimmed V and J ends, which lost 5 bases and 1 base, there was a span of 14 bases. This CDR3 is 15 amino acids long.

This clone came up a few times. Other DNA sequences in the sample encode the same CDR3. The V call is TRBV6-6, the J call TRBJ2-3; perhaps TRBD1 as D (5 bases). V dropped 4 bases and J dropped 0 bases, with 8 bases sitting between them. This CDR3 has 14 amino acids. CDR1 and CDR2 from the germline V gene are MNHNY and SVGAGI (reference sequence). CDR3 bases: TGTGCCAGCAGTTCAGGGTCTAGCACAGATACGCAGTATTTT. It translates to CASSSGSSTDTQYF.

This clone was counted only a few times. The rearrangement links TRBV4-3 to TRBJ2-3, with D unresolved. Germline values: CDR1 LGHNA, CDR2 YSLEER. V lost 3 bases and J lost 3, with 10 bases in between. This CDR3 spans 14 amino acids. The CDR3 sequence: CASSQFALTDTQYF. The CDR3 bases are TGCGCCAGCAGCCAGTTTGCCTTAACAGATACGCAGTATTTT.

This clone was recorded a few times. The V call is TRBV29-1, the J call TRBJ2-1; D possibly matches TRBD1 or TRBD2 (5 bases each). The CDR3 consists of 13 residues. CDR1 SQVTM and CDR2 ANQGSEA come from the germline V gene. Trimming took 6 bases from V and 12 from J, leaving 21 bases between them. The CDR3 sequence: CSVAFGLFQGQFF. CDR3 bases: TGCAGCGTCGCCTTTGGACTCTTCCAGGGGCAGTTCTTC.

This clone has a handful of counts. This chain uses TRBV5-4 with TRBJ1-2; D may be TRBD1 (5 bases). CDR3 length: 12 amino acids. V lost 3 bases and J 10 bases, leaving 13 bases between the germline ends. Germline V CDR1 and CDR2: SGHNT, YYREEE (reference sequence). CDR3 protein: CASSSDQGVYTF. Here the CDR3 DNA reads TGTGCCAGCAGCTCGGATCAGGGCGTCTACACCTTC.

With respect to this clone: One junction end disagrees with the germline gene, perhaps due to a read error. This rearrangement joins TRBV6-6 to TRBJ2-7; perhaps D is TRBD1 or TRBD2 (5 bases each). This CDR3 is 11 amino acids long. Germline V lookup: CDR1 MNHNY, CDR2 SVGAGI (reference sequence). This CDR3 is CASSPPGPLSF. Written as DNA, the CDR3 is TGTGCCAGCAGCCCCCCGGGACCACTCAGCTTC.

The chain uses TRBV5-8 and TRBJ2-3; D gene unclear. The germline CDR1 and CDR2 sequences are SGHTS and YDEGEE. The CDR3 sequence is 13 residues long. Trimming shortened V by 1 base and J by 2 bases, and 5 bases separated the two germline ends. CDR3 sequence: CASSLTDTDTQYF. CDR3 sequence (DNA): TGTGCCAGCAGCTTGACAGACACAGATACGCAGTATTTT.

This clone was detected a few times. The chain couples TRBV7-2 to TRBJ2-5; maybe TRBD1 (5 bases). Trimming pared 5 bases from V and 5 bases from J, leaving 9 bases between. Germline CDR1 and CDR2: SGHTA and FQGNSA. CDR3 length: 12 residues. CDR3 amino acids: CASSKGWETQYF. CDR3 nucleotides: TGTGCCAGCAGCAAGGGGTGGGAGACCCAGTACTTC.

There are many counts of this clone. V gene TRBV2 combines with J gene TRBJ1-2; maybe TRBD1 (5 bases). Trimming took 7 bases from V and 4 from J, leaving 10 bases between them. The CDR3 has 12 amino acids. The germline V gene encodes CDR1 SNHLY and CDR2 FYNNEI. Written as DNA, the CDR3 is TGTGCCAGCAAAGAGACAGTCTATGGCTACACCTTC. Translation gives CASKETVYGYTF.

This chain uses TRBV6-1 with TRBJ2-3; tentative D call: TRBD2 (5 bases). With 8 bases removed from V and 6 bases from J, the gap between germline ends came to 15 bases. CDR1 and CDR2 (germline): MNHNS, SASEGT. This CDR3 has 13 amino acids. CDR3 coding DNA: TGTGCCAGCCATCTTCCCGGCGGGGATACGCAGTATTTT. It codes for CASHLPGGDTQYF.

A single count supports this clone. The chain recombines TRBV5-4 with TRBJ2-1; unclear D gene. Germline V gene sequence: CDR1 SGHNT, CDR2 YYREEE (reference sequence). There are 13 residues in the CDR3. Trimming pared 0 bases from V and 5 bases from J, leaving 6 bases between. The CDR3 is CASSLGPDNEQFF. The CDR3 DNA reads as TGTGCCAGCAGCTTGGGCCCGGACAATGAGCAGTTCTTC.

This clone was seen only a few times. The J gene is TRBJ1-1, the V gene TRBV7-2; perhaps TRBD1 as D (5 bases). The germline V and J ends were trimmed by 4 bases and 3 bases, with 9 bases remaining between them. There are 13 residues in the CDR3. Germline CDR1 SGHTA, CDR2 FQGNSA. CDR3: CASSWGRDTEAFF. In DNA, the CDR3 is TGTGCCAGCAGCTGGGGACGGGACACTGAAGCTTTCTTT.

This clone was observed a handful of times. J is TRBJ1-2 and V is TRBV5-1, with 9 bases aligning to TRBD1. The junction had 11 bases not matched to a gene; V was cut back by 4 bases and J by 4 bases. The V gene's germline CDR1 is SGHRS and CDR2 YFSETQ. The CDR3 has 16 amino acids. This CDR3 reads CASSPEPTGGPYGYTF. DNA for the CDR3: TGCGCCAGCAGCCCGGAACCGACAGGGGGACCCTATGGCTACACCTTC. Full variable domain (outside the CDR3, taken from reference TRBV5-1 and TRBJ1-2): KAGVTQTPRYLIKTRGQQVTLSCSPISGHRSVSWYQQTPGQGLQFLFEYFSETQRNKGNFPGRFSGRQFSNSRSEMNVSTLELGDSALYLCASSPEPTGGPYGYTFGSGTRLTVV.

The chain uses TRBV2 and TRBJ1-3; 10 nucleotides align to TRBD1. Looked up from germline, CDR1 is SNHLY and CDR2 is FYNNEI. The CDR3 runs to 16 residues. V dropped 5 bases and J dropped 2; count of bases not matched to a gene: 6. In DNA, the CDR3 is TGTGCCAGCAGTCCGAGCGGGACAGGGGCTGGAAACACCATATATTTT. Protein sequence: CASSPSGTGAGNTIYF.